What follows are 8 T cell receptor beta chains derived from one specimen sequenced in a study of blood T cell repertoires in COVID-19. Clones were sequenced by immunoSEQ multiplex PCR, and TCRdb holds only the in-frame ones, with some missing. The repertoire holds about 140,000 clones, about four fifths seen once, with roughly 1.7% in the top ten. Material: PBMCs or T cells enriched from blood (not recorded which). These receptor sequences come from a woman aged 18-29 years who had been exposed to COVID-19.

This clone has a single count. The chain employs TRBV6-5 and TRBJ2-2; 7 nucleotides agree with TRBD2. This CDR3 is 15 amino acids long. The J segment lost 1 base and the V segment lost 8 bases, leaving 7 bases of the junction unmatched. From germline, CDR1 is MNHEY and CDR2 SVGAGI. The CDR3 spells CASVEPGGNTGELFF. CDR3 DNA: TGTGCCAGCGTTGAACCGGGGGGGAACACCGGGGAGCTGTTTTTT.

This sequence joins TRBV28 and TRBJ1-1; no clear D. The CDR3 sequence is 11 residues long. Germline CDR1 is MDHEN and CDR2 is SYDVKM. Between the trimmed V and J ends, which lost 6 bases and 8 bases, there was a span of 10 bases. CDR3 protein: CASRIQQEAFF. CDR3 nucleotides: TGTGCCAGCAGGATACAGCAGGAAGCTTTCTTT.

This clone has just one count. The CDR3 DNA is TGTGCCACCAGTGAAGGAGTGGGAGGGTCCTACGAGCAGTACTTC. It is translated as CATSEGVGGSYEQYF. This rearrangement joins TRBV24-1 to TRBJ2-7; TRBD2 matches at 7 bases. Looked up from germline, CDR1 is KGHDR and CDR2 is SFDVKD. The V and J ends lost 4 bases and 1 base, in that order; junction bases with no gene match: 6. The CDR3 covers 15 residues.

This clone is a singleton in its sample. The chain joins TRBV28 to TRBJ2-2; perhaps TRBD2 as D (5 bases). V lost 3 bases and J lost 5, with 7 bases in between. Germline CDR1 reads MDHEN; CDR2 reads SYDVKM. The CDR3 consists of 13 residues. CDR3 sequence reads: CASSLSGTGELFF. CDR3 DNA sequence: TGTGCCAGCAGTTTGTCGGGGACCGGGGAGCTGTTTTTT.

The chain joins TRBV6-1 to TRBJ2-1; D gene ambiguous. Looked up from germline, CDR1 is MNHNS and CDR2 is SASEGT. The CDR3 length is 14 residues. Deletions cut 0 bases from V and 5 bases from J, with 8 bases between. The CDR3 region is CASSEALGDNEQFF. For the CDR3, the DNA is TGTGCCAGCAGTGAAGCGCTCGGAGACAATGAGCAGTTCTTC.

The chain links TRBV2 to TRBJ1-1; D not resolved. CDR3 length: 15 amino acids. Germline CDR1 and CDR2: SNHLY and FYNNEI. With 3 bases removed from V and 0 bases from J, the gap between germline ends came to 11 bases. The CDR3 sequence is CASSDQRSMNTEAFF. The CDR3 bases are TGTGCCAGCAGTGATCAGCGAAGCATGAACACTGAAGCTTTCTTT.

The chain carries TRBV27 and TRBJ1-1; tentative D call: TRBD1 (5 bases). CDR1 and CDR2 from the germline V gene are MNHEY and SMNVEV (reference sequence). This CDR3 region has 15 residues. Trimming left V 7 bases short and J 4 bases short, with 19 bases between. The CDR3 region has the DNA TGTGCCAGCACAACCCGACAGCTCCTGGGCACTGAAGCTTTCTTT. Protein sequence: CASTTRQLLGTEAFF.

The V and J genes are TRBV28 and TRBJ2-7, with 10 bases matching TRBD2. The germline gives CDR1 MDHEN, CDR2 SYDVKM. CDR3 size: 16 residues. The V segment lost 3 bases and the J segment 4 bases; nucleotides outside the gene matches: 9. The CDR3 coding sequence is TGTGCCAGCAGTTTCTTTTTACTAGCGGGAACATACGAGCAGTACTTC. Protein sequence: CASSFFLLAGTYEQYF.